One and the same sample provided the 20 T cell receptor beta chains below, sequenced in a study of T cells after yellow fever vaccination. TCRdb ran MiXCR on the 5' RACE reads and lists one entry per CDR3 protein. There are about 210,000 distinct CDR3 sequences in the sample; 3% to 3.5% occur only once, and roughly 3.2% lies in the top ten. Here the sequenced sample was CD4+ T cells sorted from PBMCs, taken 10 days after the yellow fever booster vaccination. The receptor source for this set is a man in his late teens or twenties who received the YFV17D yellow fever vaccine.

This clonotype has ten or more counts. J is TRBJ2-7 and V is TRBV7-2; 9 nucleotides align to TRBD1. The germline CDR1 and CDR2 sequences are SGHTA and FQGNSA. The CDR3 contains 13 residues. The V gene end was trimmed by 6 bases and the J gene end by 6 bases; junction bases not matched to a gene: 6. The CDR3 sequence: CASRLTGGGEQYF. The CDR3 nucleotides read TGTGCCAGCAGGTTAACAGGGGGCGGCGAGCAGTACTTC. The variable domain in full, completed from reference TRBV7-2 and TRBJ2-7, reads GAGVSQSPSNKVTEKGKDVELRCDPISGHTALYWYRQSLGQGLEFLIYFQGNSAPDKSGLPSDRFSAERTGGSVSTLTIQRTQQEDSAVYLCASRLTGGGEQYFGPGTRLTVT.

Many counts were recorded for this clonotype. J is TRBJ1-2 and V is TRBV7-8, with D unclear. The V gene's germline CDR1 is SGHVS and CDR2 FQNEAQ. Trimming stripped 2 bases from V and 4 bases from J, with 14 bases between. The CDR3 loop spans 15 amino acids. CDR3 in DNA: TGTGCCAGCAGCTTAAGGGCCCTCGGTGGCTATGGCTACACCTTC. This encodes CASSLRALGGYGYTF.

There are many counts of this clonotype. The rearrangement uses TRBV7-2 and TRBJ2-5; D not resolved. The V gene lost 0 bases and the J gene lost 3 bases, with 8 bases spanning the gap. CDR1 is SGHTA and CDR2 is FQGNSA in the germline V gene. CDR3 size: 14 residues. CDR3 nucleotide sequence: TGTGCCAGCAGCTTAGCGTCATGGGAAGAGACCCAGTACTTC. Protein product: CASSLASWEETQYF.

This clonotype was recorded at least ten times. This chain links TRBV7-6 with TRBJ1-5; 7 bases line up with TRBD1. The germline V gene has CDR1 SGHVS and CDR2 FNYEAQ. The CDR3 sequence is 15 residues long. The V segment lost 2 bases and the J segment 7 bases; nucleotides outside the gene matches: 8. CDR3 loop: CASSLSGQGGQPQHF. CDR3 in DNA: TGTGCCAGCAGCTTATCGGGGCAGGGGGGGCAGCCCCAGCATTTT.

This chain connects TRBV12-5 to TRBJ2-3; 10 nucleotides agree with TRBD2. The V gene end was trimmed by 6 bases and the J gene end by 8 bases; junction bases not matched to a gene: 2. Germline assignment: CDR1 LGHNT and CDR2 FRNRAP. There are 12 residues in the CDR3. The CDR3 region has the DNA TGTGCTAGTGGACTAGCGGGGCCTACGCAGTATTTT. It encodes CASGLAGPTQYF.

This clonotype was observed a few times. V usage is TRBV7-2 and J usage is TRBJ2-5; 7 bases match TRBD1. Germline CDR1 reads SGHTA; CDR2 reads FQGNSA. Trimming removed 5 bases from V and 3 bases from J; junction bases left unmatched: 9. CDR3 length equals 15 residues. The CDR3 reads CASSTPDRVEETQYF. CDR3 coding DNA: TGTGCCAGCAGCACCCCTGACAGGGTTGAAGAGACCCAGTACTTC.

The CDR3 region has the DNA TGCGCCAGCAGCCCACCGCTTAACACCGGGGAGCTGTTTTTT. Protein product: CASSPPLNTGELFF. V is TRBV5-1 and J is TRBJ2-2; D is undetermined. CDR1 SGHRS and CDR2 YFSETQ come from the germline V gene. The V end lost 4 bases, the J end lost 2 bases, and 9 bases lay between the germline ends. The CDR3 runs 14 residues.

This clonotype was detected ten times or more. This rearrangement joins TRBV2 to TRBJ1-4; D perhaps matches TRBD1 (5 bases). Trimming shortened V by 7 bases and J by 4 bases, and 10 bases separated the two germline ends. The length of the CDR3 is 13 residues. The germline gives CDR1 SNHLY, CDR2 FYNNEI. The CDR3 protein is CASTRTLNEKLFF. The CDR3 region has the DNA TGTGCCAGCACCCGGACACTTAATGAAAAACTGTTTTTT.

This clonotype showed up many times. The V and J genes are TRBV9 and TRBJ1-2, with D tentatively TRBD1 (6 bases). The V gene's germline CDR1 is SGDLS and CDR2 YYNGEE. The V end was cut by 0 bases, the J end by 5 bases, with 14 bases between. The CDR3 covers 15 residues. As DNA, the CDR3 is TGTGCCAGCAGCGTAGGAGGGGGTAGGGTTTATGGCTACACCTTC. It yields the protein CASSVGGGRVYGYTF.

In this sample, this clonotype turned up a few times. This chain uses TRBV5-1 with TRBJ2-2; D uncertain. Per the germline V gene, CDR1 is SGHRS and CDR2 is YFSETQ. This CDR3 region has 14 residues. Trimming shortened V by 0 bases and J by 0 bases, and 3 bases separated the two germline ends. The CDR3: CASSLATNTGELFF. CDR3 DNA sequence: TGCGCCAGCAGCTTGGCTACGAACACCGGGGAGCTGTTTTTT.

This clonotype has ten or more counts. The chain couples TRBV9 to TRBJ1-6; the D gene is possibly TRBD1 (5 bases). Trimming took 4 bases from V and 8 from J, leaving 16 bases between them. Per the germline V gene, CDR1 is SGDLS and CDR2 is YYNGEE. There are 15 residues in the CDR3. The CDR3 sequence is CASSPPGTEDSPLHF. In DNA, the CDR3 is TGTGCCAGCAGCCCACCCGGGACCGAAGATTCACCCCTCCACTTT.

This clonotype was observed many times. V and J are TRBV20-1 and TRBJ2-7; no definite D call. V was pared by 3 bases and J by 9 bases, with 15 bases between. CDR1 is DFQATT, CDR2 SNEGSKA, per germline (reference sequence). This CDR3 is 12 amino acids long. CDR3 sequence reads: CSASGDPFGQYF. Written as DNA, the CDR3 is TGCAGTGCTAGTGGGGATCCTTTTGGGCAGTACTTC.

Ten or more counts support this clonotype. This rearrangement joins TRBV6-5 to TRBJ1-1; D not resolved. Germline loops: CDR1 MNHEY, CDR2 SVGAGI. V was clipped by 10 bases and J by 6 bases, with 18 bases between them. The CDR3 is 13 amino acids. The CDR3 loop is CAIRRPGIAEAFF. CDR3 sequence (DNA): TGTGCCATCCGAAGGCCGGGGATCGCTGAAGCTTTCTTT.

This clonotype was seen many times. The chain joins TRBV5-1 to TRBJ2-2; the match to TRBD1 covers 7 bases. Germline loops: CDR1 SGHRS, CDR2 YFSETQ. With 5 bases clipped from V and 3 bases from J, the junction kept 10 bases outside the gene matches. CDR3 length: 16 residues. The CDR3 protein is CASSYSGTADTGELFF. The DNA of the CDR3 is TGCGCCAGCAGTTATTCCGGGACAGCCGACACCGGGGAGCTGTTTTTT.

The chain is built from TRBV6-1 and TRBJ2-1, with TRBD1 matching over 11 bases. The CDR3 is 15 residues long. V trimming: 6 bases; J trimming: 10 bases; junction bases outside the gene matches: 11. In germline, CDR1 is MNHNS, CDR2 SASEGT. The CDR3 loop reads CASRTGTGGHQEQFF. The CDR3 DNA is TGTGCCAGCAGAACCGGGACAGGGGGTCACCAGGAGCAGTTCTTC.

This clonotype was counted many times. The chain employs TRBV10-3 and TRBJ2-5, with 8 bases aligning to TRBD1. V lost 3 bases and J lost 5; bases outside the gene matches: 2. The CDR3 contains 13 residues. Germline V gene sequence: CDR1 ENHRY, CDR2 SYGVKD. CDR3 amino acids: CAISDRGRETQYF. CDR3 sequence (DNA): TGTGCCATCAGTGACAGGGGGCGGGAGACCCAGTACTTC.

This clonotype occurred a few times. Compared with germline, one end of the junction differs, possibly owing to a read error. This sequence joins TRBV7-2 and TRBJ1-5, with D maybe TRBD1 (6 bases). Germline lookup yields CDR1 SGHTA and CDR2 FQGNSA. This CDR3 comprises 14 residues. In DNA, the CDR3 is TGTGCCAGCAGCTTAGACAGGGTCAATCGGCCCCAGCATTTT. It codes for CASSLDRVNRPQHF.

This clonotype was picked up a small number of times. The rearrangement uses TRBV7-9 and TRBJ1-1, with 10 bases that match TRBD1. The CDR3 is 14 residues long. Germline trimming cut 7 bases from V and 7 bases from J; bases unmatched to any gene: 9. Germline V gives CDR1 SEHNR, CDR2 FQNEAQ (reference sequence). The CDR3 is CASMLPTGGGEAFF. The DNA for the CDR3 is TGTGCCAGCATGCTGCCGACAGGGGGCGGTGAAGCTTTCTTT.

This clonotype has a count of ten or more. V and J are TRBV5-5 and TRBJ2-2, with D unresolved. Trimming took off 4 bases at V and 2 bases at J, with 9 bases between the two ends. Germline V CDR1 and CDR2: SGHKS, YYEKEE (reference sequence). This CDR3 has 14 residues. DNA for the CDR3: TGTGCCAGCAGCCTTAGGTTTAACACCGGGGAGCTGTTTTTT. Amino acid sequence: CASSLRFNTGELFF.

The sample holds many counts of this clonotype. Here the CDR3 DNA reads TGCGCCAGCTCCCGGTCTAACCCCCAAGAGACCCAGTACTTC. Its translation is CASSRSNPQETQYF. This rearrangement joins TRBV5-1 to TRBJ2-5, with D uncertain. The germline gives CDR1 SGHRS, CDR2 YFSETQ. The V gene lost 7 bases and the J gene lost 1 base, with 14 bases spanning the gap. There are 14 residues in the CDR3.